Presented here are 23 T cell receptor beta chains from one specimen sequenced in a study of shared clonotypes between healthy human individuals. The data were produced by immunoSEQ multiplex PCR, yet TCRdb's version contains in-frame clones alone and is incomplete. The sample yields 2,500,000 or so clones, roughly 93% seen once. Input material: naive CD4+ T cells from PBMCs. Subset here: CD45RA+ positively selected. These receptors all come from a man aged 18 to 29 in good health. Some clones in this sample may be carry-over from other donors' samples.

CDR3 sequence (DNA): TGTGCCAGCAACCCGGGGGGGGGCGGCTATGGCTACACCTTC. It yields the protein CASNPGGGGYGYTF. The chain couples TRBV5-5 to TRBJ1-2; a weak D match, TRBD1 (6 bases). CDR1 SGHKS and CDR2 YYEKEE come from the germline V gene (reference sequence). CDR3 length: 14 amino acids. Trimming stripped 6 bases from V and 4 bases from J, with 16 bases between.

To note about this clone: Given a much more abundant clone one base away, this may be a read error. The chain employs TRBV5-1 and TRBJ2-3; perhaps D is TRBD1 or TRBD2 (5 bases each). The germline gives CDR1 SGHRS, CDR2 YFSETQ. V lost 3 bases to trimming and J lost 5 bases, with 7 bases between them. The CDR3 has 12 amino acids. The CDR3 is CASSYGGDTQYF. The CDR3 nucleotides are TGCGCCAGCAGCTATGGGGGAGATACGCAGTATTTT.

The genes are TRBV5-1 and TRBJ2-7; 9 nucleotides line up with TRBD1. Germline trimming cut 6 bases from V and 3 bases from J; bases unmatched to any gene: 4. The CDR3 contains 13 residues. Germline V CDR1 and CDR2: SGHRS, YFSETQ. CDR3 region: CASMAGQGYEQYF. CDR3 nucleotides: TGCGCCAGCATGGCGGGACAGGGCTACGAGCAGTACTTC.

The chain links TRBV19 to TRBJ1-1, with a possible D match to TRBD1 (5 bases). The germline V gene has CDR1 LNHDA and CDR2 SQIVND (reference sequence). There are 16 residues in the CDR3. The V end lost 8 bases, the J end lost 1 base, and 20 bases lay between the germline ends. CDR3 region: CASSVMGGLGNTEAFF. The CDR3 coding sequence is TGTGCCAGTTCGGTAATGGGGGGGTTAGGGAACACTGAAGCTTTCTTT.

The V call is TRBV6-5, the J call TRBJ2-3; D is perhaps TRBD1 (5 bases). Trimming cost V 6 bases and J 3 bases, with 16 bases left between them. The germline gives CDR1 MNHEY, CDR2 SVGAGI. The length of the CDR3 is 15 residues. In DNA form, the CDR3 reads TGTGCCAGCAGGGGTCCAGGGCAATGGACAGATACGCAGTATTTT. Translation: CASRGPGQWTDTQYF.

The CDR3 DNA follows: TGCGCCAGCAGCTTGGAGGGGCTAGCGGCCTACAATGAGCAGTTCTTC. This translates into CASSLEGLAAYNEQFF. The gene calls are TRBV5-1 and TRBJ2-1; 7 nucleotides line up with TRBD2. Germline CDR1 reads SGHRS; CDR2 reads YFSETQ. The ends lost 0 bases at V and 2 bases at J; junction bases unmatched: 5. The CDR3 length is 16 residues. The whole variable domain, filled in from reference TRBV5-1 and TRBJ2-1, reads KAGVTQTPRYLIKTRGQQVTLSCSPISGHRSVSWYQQTPGQGLQFLFEYFSETQRNKGNFPGRFSGRQFSNSRSEMNVSTLELGDSALYLCASSLEGLAAYNEQFFGPGTRLTVL.

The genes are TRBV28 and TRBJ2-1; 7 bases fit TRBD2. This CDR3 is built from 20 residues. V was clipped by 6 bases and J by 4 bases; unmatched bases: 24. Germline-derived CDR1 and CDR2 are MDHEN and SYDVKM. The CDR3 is CASRPIWAGVSAIHYNEQFF. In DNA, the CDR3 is TGTGCCAGCAGACCTATTTGGGCGGGAGTTAGCGCGATACATTACAATGAGCAGTTCTTC.

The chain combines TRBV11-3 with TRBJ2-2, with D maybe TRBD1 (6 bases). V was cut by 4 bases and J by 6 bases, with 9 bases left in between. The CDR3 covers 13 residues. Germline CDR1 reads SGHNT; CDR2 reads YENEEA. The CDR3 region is CASSSYRAGELFF. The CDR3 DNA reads TGTGCCAGCAGCTCCTACAGGGCCGGGGAGCTGTTTTTT.

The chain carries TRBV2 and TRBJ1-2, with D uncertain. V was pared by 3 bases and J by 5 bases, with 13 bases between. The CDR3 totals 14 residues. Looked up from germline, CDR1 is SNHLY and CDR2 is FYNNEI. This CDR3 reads CASSDWALWYGYTF. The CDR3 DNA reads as TGTGCCAGCAGTGACTGGGCTCTTTGGTATGGCTACACCTTC.

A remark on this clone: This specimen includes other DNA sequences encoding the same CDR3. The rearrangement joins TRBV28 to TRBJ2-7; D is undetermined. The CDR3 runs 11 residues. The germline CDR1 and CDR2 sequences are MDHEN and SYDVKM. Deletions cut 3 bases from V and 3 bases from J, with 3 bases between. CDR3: CASSLVYEQYF. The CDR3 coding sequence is TGTGCCAGCAGTTTGGTCTACGAGCAGTACTTC.

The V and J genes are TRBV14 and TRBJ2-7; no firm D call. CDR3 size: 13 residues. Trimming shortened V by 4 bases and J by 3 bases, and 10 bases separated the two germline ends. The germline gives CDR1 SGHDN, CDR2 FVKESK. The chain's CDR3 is CASSPTLNYEQYF. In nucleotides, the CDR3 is TGTGCCAGCAGCCCCACGCTGAACTACGAGCAGTACTTC. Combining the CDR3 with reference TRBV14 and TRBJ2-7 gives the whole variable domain EAGVTQFPSHSVIEKGQTVTLRCDPISGHDNLYWYRRVMGKEIKFLLHFVKESKQDESGMPNNRFLAERTGGTYSTLKVQPAELEDSGVYFCASSPTLNYEQYFGPGTRLTVT.

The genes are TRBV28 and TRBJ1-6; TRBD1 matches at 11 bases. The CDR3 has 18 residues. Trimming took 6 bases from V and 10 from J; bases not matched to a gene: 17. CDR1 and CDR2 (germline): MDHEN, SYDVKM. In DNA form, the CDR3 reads TGTGCCAGCAGCTCCCCCGGGACAGGGGGTGGGATTGGCTCACCCCTCCACTTT. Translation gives CASSSPGTGGGIGSPLHF.

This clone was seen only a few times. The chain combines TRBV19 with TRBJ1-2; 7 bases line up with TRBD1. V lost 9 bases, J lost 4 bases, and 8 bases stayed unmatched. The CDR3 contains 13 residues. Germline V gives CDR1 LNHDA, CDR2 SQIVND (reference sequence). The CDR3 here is CASLGQTPYGYTF. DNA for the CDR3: TGTGCCAGCCTGGGACAGACGCCCTATGGCTACACCTTC.

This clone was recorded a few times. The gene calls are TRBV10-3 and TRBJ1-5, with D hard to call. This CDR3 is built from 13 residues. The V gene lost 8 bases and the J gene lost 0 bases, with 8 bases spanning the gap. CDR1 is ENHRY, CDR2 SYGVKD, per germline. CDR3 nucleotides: TGTGCCATCGGAACCGATAGCAATCAGCCCCAGCATTTT. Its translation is CAIGTDSNQPQHF.

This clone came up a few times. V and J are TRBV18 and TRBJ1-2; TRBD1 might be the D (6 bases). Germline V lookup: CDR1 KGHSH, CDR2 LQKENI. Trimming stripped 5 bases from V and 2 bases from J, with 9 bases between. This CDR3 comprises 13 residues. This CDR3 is CASSERGNYGYTF. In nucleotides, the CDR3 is TGTGCCAGCTCAGAAAGGGGGAACTATGGCTACACCTTC.

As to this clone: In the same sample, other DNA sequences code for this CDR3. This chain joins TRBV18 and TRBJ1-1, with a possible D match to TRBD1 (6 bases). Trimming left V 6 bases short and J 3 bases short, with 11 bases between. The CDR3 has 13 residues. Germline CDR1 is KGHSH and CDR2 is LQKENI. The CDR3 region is CASSPNRDTEAFF. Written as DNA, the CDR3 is TGTGCCAGCTCGCCGAACAGGGACACTGAAGCTTTCTTT.

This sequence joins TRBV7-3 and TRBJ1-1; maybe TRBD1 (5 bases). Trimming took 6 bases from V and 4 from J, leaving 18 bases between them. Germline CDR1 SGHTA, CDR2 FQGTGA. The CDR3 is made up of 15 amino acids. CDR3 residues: CASSSSQGRTTEAFF. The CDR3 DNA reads TGTGCCAGCAGTTCCTCCCAGGGAAGGACCACTGAAGCTTTCTTT.

The CDR3 is CASSTGRERYNEQFF. The CDR3, as DNA: TGTGCCAGCAGTACTGGGCGGGAGAGATACAATGAGCAGTTCTTC. The chain combines TRBV6-5 with TRBJ2-1; 7 bases are a match to TRBD2. CDR1 and CDR2 from the germline V gene are MNHEY and SVGAGI. This CDR3 spans 15 amino acids. Losses at the gene ends were 5 bases for V and 4 bases for J; bases not matched to a gene: 8.

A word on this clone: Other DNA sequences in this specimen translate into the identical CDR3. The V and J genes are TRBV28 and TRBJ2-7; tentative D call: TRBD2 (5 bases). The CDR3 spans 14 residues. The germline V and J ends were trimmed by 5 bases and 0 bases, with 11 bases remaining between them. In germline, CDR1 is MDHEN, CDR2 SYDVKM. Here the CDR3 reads CASSPSGFSYEQYF. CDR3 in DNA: TGTGCCAGCAGTCCCTCGGGATTCTCCTACGAGCAGTACTTC.

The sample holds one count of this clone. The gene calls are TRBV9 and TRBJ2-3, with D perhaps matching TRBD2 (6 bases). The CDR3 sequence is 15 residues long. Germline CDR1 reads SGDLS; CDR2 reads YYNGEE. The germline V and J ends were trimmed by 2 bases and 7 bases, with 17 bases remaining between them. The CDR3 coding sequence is TGTGCCAGCAGCGTCGCCGGGAGTGGCGATAATACGCAGTATTTT. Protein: CASSVAGSGDNTQYF.

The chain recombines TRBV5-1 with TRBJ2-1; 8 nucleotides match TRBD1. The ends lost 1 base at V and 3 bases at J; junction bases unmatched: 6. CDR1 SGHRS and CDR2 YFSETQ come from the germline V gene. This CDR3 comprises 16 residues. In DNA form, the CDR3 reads TGCGCCAGCAGCTTGTCAACCGGGACAGGCTACAATGAGCAGTTCTTC. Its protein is CASSLSTGTGYNEQFF. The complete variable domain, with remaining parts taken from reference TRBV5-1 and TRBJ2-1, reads KAGVTQTPRYLIKTRGQQVTLSCSPISGHRSVSWYQQTPGQGLQFLFEYFSETQRNKGNFPGRFSGRQFSNSRSEMNVSTLELGDSALYLCASSLSTGTGYNEQFFGPGTRLTVL.

The CDR3 nucleotides read TGTGCCAGCAGGACGGGAGGTGAAGAGACCCAGTACTTC. It is translated as CASRTGGEETQYF. This chain joins TRBV4-2 and TRBJ2-5, with TRBD2 matching over 7 bases. Germline assignment: CDR1 LGHNA and CDR2 YNFKEQ. The CDR3 is 13 residues long. With V trimmed by 6 bases and J by 3 bases, 4 bases remained unmatched.

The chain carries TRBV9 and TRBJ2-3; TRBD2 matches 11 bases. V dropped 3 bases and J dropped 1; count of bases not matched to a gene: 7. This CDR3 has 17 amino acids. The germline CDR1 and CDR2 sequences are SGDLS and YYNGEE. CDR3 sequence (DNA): TGTGCCAGCAGCGCCGGCACTAGCGGGAGCGGCACAGATACGCAGTATTTT. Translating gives CASSAGTSGSGTDTQYF.